Below are 26 T cell receptor beta chains sequenced from a single sample in a study of type 1 regulatory T cells. These TCRs' antigens remain unknown. TCRdb independently ran MiXCR on the reads; one entry per CDR3 protein. The sample includes tens of thousands of distinct CDR3 sequences, 12% of them seen just once. Sequencing was done on a sample of cultured non-Tr1 T cells, either the whole culture or a sorted T cell fraction (not recorded which). Source of these receptors: a human donor in good health.

The sample holds many counts of this clonotype. In nucleotides, the CDR3 is TGTGCCTGGAGCCTCGCGGGGGGCGTCTATGGCTACACCTTC. The encoded protein is CAWSLAGGVYGYTF. The chain has TRBV30 and TRBJ1-2; the D gene is possibly TRBD1 (6 bases). V shed 3 bases and J shed 4 bases, with 15 bases lying between them. This CDR3 region has 14 residues. Germline CDR1 and CDR2: GTSNPN and SVGIG (reference sequence).

This clonotype was counted only a few times. This chain connects TRBV20-1 to TRBJ2-2; a weak D match, TRBD2 (6 bases). V lost 4 bases and J lost 2, with 14 bases in between. The CDR3 has 15 amino acids. Germline V gene data show CDR1 as DFQATT and CDR2 as SNEGSKA (reference sequence). CDR3 sequence: CSATISGDNTGELFF. As DNA, the CDR3 is TGCAGTGCTACCATCTCGGGAGATAACACCGGGGAGCTGTTTTTT.

The sample holds many counts of this clonotype. The chain links TRBV20-1 to TRBJ1-5; D possibly corresponds to TRBD1 (5 bases). Per the germline V gene, CDR1 is DFQATT and CDR2 is SNEGSKA (reference sequence). The V and J ends lost 3 bases and 2 bases respectively, with 11 bases between them. CDR3 size: 14 residues. CDR3 in DNA: TGCAGTGCTAGCCCCTGGGGGGGCAATCAGCCCCAGCATTTT. Protein sequence: CSASPWGGNQPQHF.

This clonotype was recorded many times. The V and J genes are TRBV5-1 and TRBJ1-3; no definite D call. From germline, CDR1 is SGHRS and CDR2 YFSETQ. This CDR3 comprises 14 residues. Trimming removed 7 bases from V and 3 bases from J, with 14 bases in between. CDR3 coding DNA: TGCGCCAGCGGGGATTCTATCAATGGAAACACCATATATTTT. Translation gives CASGDSINGNTIYF.

This chain joins TRBV12-3 or TRBV12-4 and TRBJ2-3; 10 bases match TRBD2. V shed 5 bases and J 3 bases; nucleotides not matched to a gene: 14. This CDR3 has 18 residues. The CDR3 reads CASSTPAGGPGRTDTQYF. CDR3 DNA sequence: TGTGCCAGCAGTACTCCAGCGGGAGGGCCCGGGAGGACAGATACGCAGTATTTT.

V is TRBV20-1 and J is TRBJ2-1; 9 positions match TRBD2. Germline V gene lookup returns CDR1 DFQATT and CDR2 SNEGSKA (reference sequence). The V segment lost 4 bases and the J segment 12 bases; nucleotides outside the gene matches: 10. This CDR3 comprises 13 residues. The CDR3 DNA reads TGCAGTGCTACGGACCCCCTGCGGGAGGGGCAGTTCTTC. This translates into CSATDPLREGQFF.

The genes are TRBV2 and TRBJ2-3; 8 nucleotides match TRBD2. The germline gives CDR1 SNHLY, CDR2 FYNNEI. Trimming at V came to 3 bases and at J to 5 bases, leaving 10 bases not matched to a gene. The CDR3 sequence is 16 residues long. In DNA form, the CDR3 reads TGTGCCAGCAGTGATCCAGCGGGAGAGATAGGAGATACGCAGTATTTT. Protein: CASSDPAGEIGDTQYF.

There are many counts of this clonotype. This chain links TRBV12-3 or TRBV12-4 with TRBJ2-3; the D is unclear. Trimming removed 4 bases from V and 5 bases from J, with 7 bases in between. The CDR3 totals 12 residues. CDR3 nucleotides: TGTGCCAGCAGTTGGGCGAGAGATACGCAGTATTTT. Translation gives CASSWARDTQYF.

This CDR3 reads CASSQRTLPPYEQYF. In DNA, the CDR3 is TGCGCCAGCAGCCAACGGACACTCCCCCCCTACGAGCAGTACTTC. J is TRBJ2-7 and V is TRBV4-3, with D possibly being TRBD1 (5 bases). Trimming pared 2 bases from V and 2 bases from J, leaving 13 bases between. The length of the CDR3 is 15 residues. Germline CDR1 is LGHNA and CDR2 is YSLEER.

The chain combines TRBV20-1 with TRBJ1-4; D unclear. The germline CDR1 and CDR2 sequences are DFQATT and SNEGSKA (reference sequence). CDR3 length: 15 residues. V lost 4 bases and J 7 bases, leaving 19 bases between the germline ends. DNA of the CDR3: TGCAGTGCTAATGATGCGACGGCGGGAGGTGAAAAACTGTTTTTT. Protein sequence: CSANDATAGGEKLFF.

The table lists this clonotype with many counts. V usage is TRBV9 and J usage is TRBJ2-7; 8 bases are shared with TRBD2. J lost 3 bases, V lost 3 bases, and 8 bases had no gene match. CDR3 length: 15 residues. The germline gives CDR1 SGDLS, CDR2 YYNGEE. The CDR3, as DNA: TGTGCCAGCAGCGCCACCGGGACTAGTGTCTACGAGCAGTACTTC. Its protein product is CASSATGTSVYEQYF.

V and J are TRBV7-3 and TRBJ2-5, with D hard to call. Germline-derived CDR1 and CDR2 are SGHTA and FQGTGA. V lost 6 bases and J lost 5, with 13 bases in between. The CDR3 spans 13 residues. The CDR3 loop is CASSNQERETQYF. CDR3 DNA sequence: TGTGCCAGCAGTAATCAGGAACGGGAGACCCAGTACTTC.

In this sample, this clonotype turned up many times. CDR3 DNA: TGCGCCAGCAGCTCCAAAACTAGCGGGAGGGCCGAATGGTTCTTC. Its translation is CASSSKTSGRAEWFF. This chain links TRBV5-1 with TRBJ2-1; 13 nucleotides agree with TRBD2. The V segment lost 3 bases and the J segment 15 bases; nucleotides outside the gene matches: 12. The length of the CDR3 is 15 residues. Germline assignment: CDR1 SGHRS and CDR2 YFSETQ.

This clonotype was recorded a few times. The rearrangement links TRBV7-3 to TRBJ1-1, with D perhaps TRBD1 (5 bases). CDR3 length: 13 residues. CDR1 is SGHTA, CDR2 FQGTGA, per germline. V was pared by 5 bases and J by 11 bases, with 18 bases between. This CDR3 is CASSLGPNSVAFF. The DNA of the CDR3 is TGTGCCAGCAGCCTGGGACCAAATTCCGTCGCTTTCTTT.

This clonotype turned up a few times. This chain connects TRBV5-1 to TRBJ1-5; D gene ambiguous. Germline V lookup: CDR1 SGHRS, CDR2 YFSETQ. CDR3 length: 13 amino acids. V was cut by 2 bases and J by 4 bases, with 7 bases left in between. In DNA, the CDR3 is TGCGCCAGCAGCTTTGGAGAGAATCAGCCCCAGCATTTT. Translated, it gives CASSFGENQPQHF.

This clonotype was detected ten times or more. This chain links TRBV12-3 or TRBV12-4 with TRBJ2-7, with TRBD2 identical over 13 bases. Trimming removed 6 bases from V and 0 bases from J; junction bases left unmatched: 5. CDR3 length: 16 residues. The CDR3 DNA follows: TGTGCCAGCAGCCTTGGACTAGCGGGAGCCTCCTACGAGCAGTACTTC. Protein: CASSLGLAGASYEQYF.

This clonotype was detected many times. The rearrangement links TRBV6-2 or TRBV6-3 to TRBJ2-2, with D uncertain. The length of the CDR3 is 13 residues. Trimming cost V 5 bases and J 4 bases, with 8 bases left between them. Per the germline V gene, CDR1 is MNHEY and CDR2 is SVGEGT. The CDR3: CASSKKGTGELFF. CDR3 nucleotide sequence: TGTGCCAGCAGTAAAAAGGGCACCGGGGAGCTGTTTTTT.

The chain couples TRBV5-1 to TRBJ2-5, with 9 bases that match TRBD1. Losses at the gene ends were 4 bases for V and 5 bases for J; bases not matched to a gene: 6. Germline CDR1 reads SGHRS; CDR2 reads YFSETQ. This CDR3 spans 14 amino acids. The CDR3 loop is CASSRTGAEETQYF. In nucleotides, the CDR3 is TGCGCCAGCAGCCGGACAGGGGCGGAGGAGACCCAGTACTTC.

The chain recombines TRBV4-2 with TRBJ2-2; D is unclear. V gave up 7 bases and J gave up 1 base, with 10 bases separating them. Germline CDR1 is LGHNA and CDR2 is YNFKEQ. This CDR3 comprises 14 residues. The CDR3 DNA reads as TGTGCCAGCACAACAGAACTGAACACCGGGGAGCTGTTTTTT. Translated, it gives CASTTELNTGELFF.

This clonotype was picked up a small number of times. The rearrangement joins TRBV4-2 to TRBJ2-2; 8 bases are shared with TRBD2. Looked up from germline, CDR1 is LGHNA and CDR2 is YNFKEQ. Trimming took 4 bases from V and 2 from J; bases not matched to a gene: 9. This CDR3 region has 17 residues. The CDR3 here is CASSPHGSGGNTGELFF. CDR3 in DNA: TGTGCCAGCAGCCCCCATGGCAGCGGGGGAAACACCGGGGAGCTGTTTTTT.

This clonotype has a handful of counts. V gene TRBV7-2 combines with J gene TRBJ2-1; D is unclear. Trimming left V 4 bases short and J 4 bases short, with 8 bases between. CDR3 length: 13 residues. CDR1 is SGHTA, CDR2 FQGNSA, per germline. CDR3 sequence reads: CASSWILYNEQFF. The CDR3 DNA follows: TGTGCCAGCAGCTGGATATTATACAATGAGCAGTTCTTC.

In its sample, this clonotype was seen many times. The chain combines TRBV7-8 with TRBJ2-7; the D is unclear. The CDR3 runs 12 residues. The V gene lost 2 bases and the J gene lost 7 bases, with 9 bases spanning the gap. The germline CDR1 and CDR2 sequences are SGHVS and FQNEAQ. CDR3 sequence (DNA): TGTGCCAGCAGCTTAAGAGGTCGGGAGCAGTACTTC. Residues: CASSLRGREQYF.

Only a few counts were recorded for this clonotype. The chain has TRBV12-3 or TRBV12-4 and TRBJ2-7; no firm D call. This CDR3 region has 12 residues. The V end lost 4 bases, the J end lost 4 bases, and 8 bases lay between the germline ends. CDR3 nucleotide sequence: TGTGCCAGCAGTTCAGGCGCATACGAGCAGTACTTC. It specifies CASSSGAYEQYF.

This clonotype appeared many times. The chain employs TRBV20-1 and TRBJ1-5; D possibly corresponds to TRBD1 (5 bases). CDR1 and CDR2 (germline): DFQATT, SNEGSKA (reference sequence). The CDR3 runs 13 residues. The germline V and J ends were trimmed by 7 bases and 3 bases, with 13 bases remaining between them. CDR3 region: CSGRAGVNQPQHF. As DNA, the CDR3 is TGCAGTGGGAGGGCGGGGGTCAATCAGCCCCAGCATTTT.

The genes are TRBV6-1 and TRBJ2-1; TRBD1 might be the D (6 bases). Germline V gives CDR1 MNHNS, CDR2 SASEGT. Trimming left V 4 bases short and J 4 bases short, with 11 bases between. The CDR3 has 14 residues. Here the CDR3 DNA reads TGTGCCAGCAGTGCCCGGGACACTTACAATGAGCAGTTCTTC. Encoded protein: CASSARDTYNEQFF.

The chain couples TRBV7-9 to TRBJ1-2; TRBD1 matches at 7 bases. The CDR3 has 15 amino acids. Germline CDR1 and CDR2: SEHNR and FQNEAQ (reference sequence). V shed 2 bases and J 4 bases; nucleotides not matched to a gene: 7. CDR3 DNA sequence: TGTGCCAGCAGCTTACCGGGACAGAACGGCTATGGCTACACCTTC. It translates to CASSLPGQNGYGYTF.